This is a list of T cell receptor beta chains from one sample in a study of identical twins. TCRdb processed the 5' RACE reads anew with MiXCR; each CDR3 protein has one entry. This table holds some 710,000 distinct CDR3 sequences, over 5% found once. The sequenced material came from naive T cells sorted from blood. The receptors were gathered from a man aged 18-30 years in good health. Each CDR3 is given with its conserved first and last residue.

>TRBJ2-4|TRBV5-1
CASSSSRTGQDIQYF
>TRBJ1-6|TRBV29-1
CSVADRSNSPLHF
>TRBJ2-1|TRBV18
CASSPPQGDEQFF
>TRBJ1-2|TRBV20-1
CSARDLEGYGYTF
>TRBJ2-5|TRBV18
CASSRLPRQQETQYF
>TRBJ1-1|TRBV12-3/TRBV12-4
CASGHQGWNTEAFF
>TRBJ2-1|TRBV11-3
CASRGGLDSYNEQFF
>TRBJ2-2|TRBV27
CASSRQGAAGELFF
>TRBJ2-7|TRBV28
CASSLREPVEQYF
>TRBJ2-2|TRBV12-3/TRBV12-4
CASSLGTSLNTGELFF
>TRBJ2-1|TRBV27
CASSFHGDYEQFF
>TRBJ1-1|TRBV29-1
CSVDQGNTEAFF
>TRBJ2-2|TRBV7-3
CASSLHHTAGVGELFF
>TRBJ1-6|TRBV5-1
CASSLMQSREATPLHF
>TRBJ2-7|TRBV28
CASSFVGGASYEQYF
>TRBJ1-5|TRBV7-9
CASSSDGQPQHF
>TRBJ2-7|TRBV7-8
CASSLRPGFNYEQYF
>TRBJ2-7|TRBV6-2/TRBV6-3
CASTPDFIGYEQYF
>TRBJ2-5|TRBV12-3/TRBV12-4
CASGQLQETQYF
>TRBJ1-3|TRBV12-3/TRBV12-4
CASSLSAPSGNTIYF
>TRBJ2-1|TRBV9
CASSVGASAQANEQFF
>TRBJ2-1|TRBV6-5
CASSYAGGPGNEQFF
>TRBJ2-6|TRBV3-1
CASSQDLGVAGANVLTF
>TRBJ2-4|TRBV20-1
CSARVPGLENIQYF
>TRBJ1-2|TRBV30
CAWSSTGYGYTF
>TRBJ2-5|TRBV4-2
CASSPPGLQHQETQYF
>TRBJ2-5|TRBV29-1
CSVGGRQDGTQYF
>TRBJ1-1|TRBV20-1
CSATMLTGAPNTEAFF
>TRBJ2-2|TRBV20-1
CSASPLSGLAGGRGELFF
>TRBJ2-5|TRBV9
CASSALAGVVETQYF
>TRBJ2-5|TRBV7-8
CASNQGVETQYF
>TRBJ2-2|TRBV9
CASSEWTGELFF
>TRBJ2-1|TRBV18
CASSPGTSFSNEQFF
>TRBJ1-2|TRBV30
CAWSPLTGGAGYGYTF
>TRBJ2-1|TRBV5-1
CASSLALGEYEFF
>TRBJ2-5|TRBV5-1
CASSLGTLTGVQETQYF
>TRBJ2-1|TRBV20-1
CSAPTSGSARYEQFF
>TRBJ2-6|TRBV6-2/TRBV6-3
CASRPVQGAPTQGANVLTF
>TRBJ2-7|TRBV12-3/TRBV12-4
CASSLAHLGTKMDYEQYF
>TRBJ2-2|TRBV11-2
CASSLDGGVNTGELFF
>TRBJ2-7|TRBV6-5
CASSTGPAEQYF
>TRBJ2-4|TRBV27
CASKRGPGQGSLAKNIQYF
>TRBJ2-7|TRBV18
CASSTGVEQYF
>TRBJ1-1|TRBV19
CASSNRGQYTEAFF
>TRBJ2-7|TRBV7-9
CASSLALSGDSYEQYF
>TRBJ2-1|TRBV6-1
CASRTDSGRTSYNEQFF
>TRBJ2-1|TRBV5-1
CASSLGTGAPPYNEQFF